A selection of T cell receptor beta chains follows, all from one sample in a study of Tregs in tolerant kidney transplant recipients. Profiling relied on immunoSEQ multiplex PCR, and the TCRdb table lists in-frame clones only, not all of them. Of about 88,000 clones listed, more than 80% are singletons. The specimen sequenced was CD8+ T cells from blood. These receptors all come from a human donor in good health. Both conserved end residues are part of each CDR3. D genes are given only for firm matches. Clone size, where shown, is once, few, many, or a class for clones that have expanded.

d_gene: .
abundance: .
v_gene: TRBV5-5
j_gene: TRBJ1-2
CDR3aa: CASSPVDIAYGYTF
CDR3nt: TGTGCCAGCAGCCCGGTGGACATCGCGTATGGCTACACCTTC

d_gene: TRBD1
abundance: .
v_gene: TRBV5-4
j_gene: TRBJ2-3
CDR3aa: CASSVRTGSTDTQYF
CDR3nt: TGTGCCAGCAGCGTGCGGACAGGAAGCACAGATACGCAGTATTTT

d_gene: TRBD2
abundance: once
v_gene: TRBV9
j_gene: TRBJ2-7
CDR3aa: CASSPGLAPNYEQYF
CDR3nt: TGTGCCAGCAGCCCTGGACTAGCGCCCAACTACGAGCAGTACTTC

d_gene: .
abundance: .
v_gene: TRBV5-4
j_gene: TRBJ1-2
CDR3aa: CASSLGGTYRKGYTF
CDR3nt: TGTGCCAGCAGCTTGGGGGGGACCTACAGGAAAGGCTACACCTTC

d_gene: .
abundance: .
v_gene: TRBV4-1
j_gene: TRBJ1-2
CDR3aa: CASSQDAGGRVYGYTF
CDR3nt: TGCGCCAGCAGCCAAGATGCGGGGGGAAGGGTCTATGGCTACACCTTC

d_gene: TRBD1
abundance: .
v_gene: TRBV27
j_gene: TRBJ2-1
CDR3aa: CASSEPGQGQMQQFF
CDR3nt: TGTGCCAGCAGTGAGCCGGGACAGGGTCAAATGCAGCAGTTCTTC

d_gene: .
abundance: .
v_gene: TRBV2
j_gene: TRBJ1-4
CDR3aa: CASGGTGWDEKLFF
CDR3nt: TGTGCCAGCGGGGGCACAGGGTGGGATGAAAAGCTGTTTTTT

d_gene: .
abundance: .
v_gene: TRBV15
j_gene: TRBJ2-4
CDR3aa: CATSGDQNIQYF
CDR3nt: TGTGCCACCAGCGGAGACCAAAACATTCAGTACTTC

d_gene: .
abundance: .
v_gene: TRBV9
j_gene: TRBJ2-3
CDR3aa: CASSVDGDTQYF
CDR3nt: TGTGCCAGCAGCGTAGACGGAGATACGCAGTATTTT

d_gene: .
abundance: .
v_gene: TRBV27
j_gene: TRBJ2-7
CDR3aa: CASSFIGGVYEQYF
CDR3nt: TGTGCCAGCAGTTTTATCGGGGGAGTTTACGAGCAGTACTTC

d_gene: TRBD2
abundance: .
v_gene: TRBV30
j_gene: TRBJ2-1
CDR3aa: CAWSFRLAGDSEQFF
CDR3nt: TGTGCCTGGAGTTTTAGACTAGCGGGAGACTCTGAGCAGTTCTTC

d_gene: .
abundance: .
v_gene: TRBV13
j_gene: TRBJ2-6
CDR3aa: CASSRHTGNGANVLTF
CDR3nt: TGTGCCAGCAGTCGTCATACAGGGAACGGGGCCAACGTCCTGACTTTC

d_gene: .
abundance: .
v_gene: TRBV27
j_gene: TRBJ2-1
CDR3aa: CASTLGGGPTNEQFF
CDR3nt: TGTGCCAGCACTTTAGGAGGAGGGCCGACGAATGAGCAGTTCTTC

d_gene: .
abundance: .
v_gene: TRBV30
j_gene: TRBJ1-1
CDR3aa: CAWGQNTEAFF
CDR3nt: TGTGCCTGGGGACAGAACACTGAAGCTTTCTTT

d_gene: TRBD2
abundance: .
v_gene: TRBV5-4
j_gene: TRBJ2-7
CDR3aa: CASRRLAGGPYEQYF
CDR3nt: TGTGCCAGCAGACGACTAGCGGGGGGACCCTACGAGCAGTACTTC

d_gene: .
abundance: .
v_gene: TRBV7-9
j_gene: TRBJ2-7
CDR3aa: CASSLEQSYEQYF
CDR3nt: TGTGCCAGCAGCTTAGAGCAGTCCTACGAGCAGTACTTC

d_gene: TRBD2
abundance: .
v_gene: TRBV5-4
j_gene: TRBJ2-1
CDR3aa: CASSLTGTSSYNEQFF
CDR3nt: TGTGCCAGCAGCTTGACCGGGACTAGCTCCTACAATGAGCAGTTCTTC

d_gene: .
abundance: once
v_gene: TRBV5-1
j_gene: TRBJ1-1
CDR3aa: CASSPRGTEAFF
CDR3nt: TGCGCCAGCAGCCCCAGGGGCACTGAAGCTTTCTTT

d_gene: .
abundance: .
v_gene: TRBV7-6
j_gene: TRBJ1-5
CDR3aa: CASSLASRVNSYSNQPQHF
CDR3nt: TGTGCCAGCAGCTTAGCGTCCAGGGTTAATTCTTATAGCAATCAGCCCCAGCATTTT

d_gene: .
abundance: .
v_gene: TRBV6-1
j_gene: TRBJ2-7
CDR3aa: CASSEAVGGAYEQYF
CDR3nt: TGTGCCAGCAGTGAAGCTGTGGGGGGGGCTTACGAGCAGTACTTC

d_gene: TRBD2
abundance: once
v_gene: TRBV25-1
j_gene: TRBJ2-7
CDR3aa: CASSAGGGYEQYF
CDR3nt: TGTGCCAGCTCAGCGGGAGGGGGCTACGAGCAGTACTTC

d_gene: .
abundance: .
v_gene: TRBV29-1
j_gene: TRBJ2-7
CDR3aa: CSVVVSYEQYF
CDR3nt: TGCAGCGTTGTAGTCAGTTACGAGCAGTACTTC

d_gene: TRBD2
abundance: .
v_gene: TRBV11-2
j_gene: TRBJ2-7
CDR3aa: CASSLDGGLAGEQYF
CDR3nt: TGTGCCAGCAGCTTAGATGGTGGACTAGCGGGGGAGCAGTACTTC

d_gene: TRBD1
abundance: .
v_gene: TRBV27
j_gene: TRBJ1-2
CDR3aa: CASPPRGGGREGYGYTF
CDR3nt: TGTGCCAGCCCGCCCCGGGGAGGGGGCAGAGAGGGCTATGGCTACACCTTC

d_gene: .
abundance: .
v_gene: TRBV6-5
j_gene: TRBJ2-1
CDR3aa: CASSTPKSSYNEQFF
CDR3nt: TGTGCCAGCAGTACCCCCAAAAGCTCCTACAATGAGCAGTTCTTC

d_gene: .
abundance: .
v_gene: TRBV6-5
j_gene: TRBJ2-5
CDR3aa: CASSYSSLQETQYF
CDR3nt: TGTGCCAGCAGTTACTCGTCACTACAAGAGACCCAGTACTTC

d_gene: .
abundance: .
v_gene: TRBV6-1
j_gene: TRBJ2-2
CDR3aa: CASSEGPNTGELFF
CDR3nt: TGTGCCAGCAGTGAAGGGCCGAACACCGGGGAGCTGTTTTTT

d_gene: TRBD1
abundance: .
v_gene: TRBV6-1
j_gene: TRBJ2-5
CDR3aa: CASSRRTGPLETQYF
CDR3nt: TGTGCCAGCAGCCGAAGGACAGGGCCTCTTGAGACCCAGTACTTC

d_gene: .
abundance: .
v_gene: TRBV7-3
j_gene: TRBJ1-1
CDR3aa: CASSLLIFTEAFF
CDR3nt: TGTGCCAGCAGCTTATTAATTTTTACTGAAGCTTTCTTT

d_gene: .
abundance: .
v_gene: TRBV5-1
j_gene: TRBJ2-1
CDR3aa: CASSLVTSYNEQFF
CDR3nt: TGCGCCAGCAGCTTGGTCACCTCCTACAATGAGCAGTTCTTC

d_gene: TRBD1
abundance: .
v_gene: TRBV5-1
j_gene: TRBJ1-6
CDR3aa: CASSWDRDYNSPLHF
CDR3nt: TGCGCCAGCAGCTGGGACAGGGACTATAATTCACCCCTCCACTTT

d_gene: .
abundance: .
v_gene: TRBV7-9
j_gene: TRBJ2-7
CDR3aa: CASSLGGMEQYF
CDR3nt: TGTGCCAGCAGCTTAGGGGGTATGGAGCAGTACTTC

d_gene: .
abundance: .
v_gene: TRBV10-2
j_gene: TRBJ1-1
CDR3aa: CASSDQTENTEAFF
CDR3nt: TGCGCCAGCAGTGATCAGACAGAGAACACTGAAGCTTTCTTT

d_gene: .
abundance: .
v_gene: TRBV19
j_gene: TRBJ1-1
CDR3aa: CASSAILGRLGIMNTEAFF
CDR3nt: TGTGCCAGTAGTGCCATACTCGGACGGTTGGGGATCATGAACACTGAAGCTTTCTTT

d_gene: TRBD2
abundance: .
v_gene: TRBV14
j_gene: TRBJ2-7
CDR3aa: CASSQLAGGYEQYF
CDR3nt: TGTGCCAGCAGCCAACTAGCGGGGGGGTACGAGCAGTACTTC

d_gene: TRBD1
abundance: .
v_gene: TRBV5-4
j_gene: TRBJ2-7
CDR3aa: CASSGTGDYEQYF
CDR3nt: TGTGCCAGCAGCGGGACAGGGGACTACGAGCAGTACTTC

d_gene: TRBD2
abundance: few
v_gene: TRBV10-3
j_gene: TRBJ2-1
CDR3aa: CAISVRGILAGPYNEQFF
CDR3nt: TGTGCCATCAGTGTGAGGGGGATCCTAGCGGGACCCTACAATGAGCAGTTCTTC

d_gene: .
abundance: .
v_gene: TRBV27
j_gene: TRBJ2-7
CDR3aa: CASSAGSRSYEQYF
CDR3nt: TGTGCCAGCAGTGCCGGGTCACGTTCCTACGAGCAGTACTTC

d_gene: TRBD1
abundance: .
v_gene: TRBV5-1
j_gene: TRBJ2-7
CDR3aa: CASTDRESSYEQYF
CDR3nt: TGCGCCAGCACCGACAGGGAAAGCTCCTACGAGCAGTACTTC

d_gene: .
abundance: few
v_gene: TRBV6-4
j_gene: TRBJ2-1
CDR3aa: CASSDSPEGREQFF
CDR3nt: TGTGCCAGCAGTGACTCCCCTGAGGGTCGTGAGCAGTTCTTC

d_gene: .
abundance: .
v_gene: TRBV7-9
j_gene: TRBJ2-5
CDR3aa: CASSLTRQGGQETQYF
CDR3nt: TGTGCCAGCAGCTTAACCAGGCAAGGGGGGCAAGAGACCCAGTACTTC

d_gene: .
abundance: few
v_gene: TRBV5-6
j_gene: TRBJ2-4
CDR3aa: CASSLKPGTRIVEQNIQYF
CDR3nt: TGTGCCAGCAGCTTGAAGCCCGGGACACGAATTGTGGAGCAAAACATTCAGTACTTC

d_gene: TRBD2
abundance: .
v_gene: TRBV6-4
j_gene: TRBJ2-3
CDR3aa: CASRAGTIHTDTQYF
CDR3nt: TGTGCCAGCAGAGCGGGGACTATTCACACAGATACGCAGTATTTT

d_gene: .
abundance: .
v_gene: TRBV19
j_gene: TRBJ1-6
CDR3aa: CASSISAWEIYNSPLHF
CDR3nt: TGTGCCAGTAGTATAAGTGCCTGGGAGATCTATAATTCACCCCTCCACTTT

d_gene: TRBD2
abundance: .
v_gene: TRBV9
j_gene: TRBJ2-7
CDR3aa: CASSVGGGSVEQYF
CDR3nt: TGTGCCAGCAGCGTAGGGGGGGGATCCGTCGAGCAGTACTTC

d_gene: .
abundance: .
v_gene: TRBV7-3
j_gene: TRBJ2-3
CDR3aa: CASSYFGPDSDTQYF
CDR3nt: TGTGCCAGCAGCTACTTTGGGCCGGACTCGGATACGCAGTATTTT

d_gene: TRBD1
abundance: .
v_gene: TRBV12-5
j_gene: TRBJ2-2
CDR3aa: CASGPEQGASGELFF
CDR3nt: TGTGCTAGTGGCCCAGAACAGGGGGCGAGCGGGGAGCTGTTTTTT

d_gene: .
abundance: once
v_gene: TRBV5-5
j_gene: TRBJ1-1
CDR3aa: CASSLRGNTEAFF
CDR3nt: TGTGCCAGCAGCTTAAGGGGGAACACTGAAGCTTTCTTT

d_gene: .
abundance: once
v_gene: TRBV7-8
j_gene: TRBJ2-5
CDR3aa: CASSLDRTETQYF
CDR3nt: TGTGCCAGCAGCTTAGATCGCACGGAGACCCAGTACTTC

d_gene: TRBD1
abundance: .
v_gene: TRBV5-1
j_gene: TRBJ2-7
CDR3aa: CASSLTGVYEQYF
CDR3nt: TGCGCCAGCAGTTTGACAGGGGTGTACGAGCAGTACTTC

d_gene: TRBD1
abundance: .
v_gene: TRBV14
j_gene: TRBJ2-7
CDR3aa: CASSPRDRSYEQYF
CDR3nt: TGTGCCAGCAGCCCCCGGGACAGGTCCTACGAGCAGTACTTC

d_gene: TRBD1
abundance: .
v_gene: TRBV13
j_gene: TRBJ2-5
CDR3aa: CASSLLRAGGQETQYF
CDR3nt: TGTGCCAGCAGCTTGCTGCGCGCAGGGGGCCAAGAGACCCAGTACTTC

d_gene: .
abundance: .
v_gene: TRBV6-1
j_gene: TRBJ2-7
CDR3aa: CASSELGGSPYEQYF
CDR3nt: TGTGCCAGCAGTGAATTAGGGGGGAGCCCCTACGAGCAGTACTTC

d_gene: .
abundance: .
v_gene: TRBV7-6
j_gene: TRBJ1-1
CDR3aa: CASSFRDDTEAFF
CDR3nt: TGTGCCAGCAGCTTCCGGGACGACACTGAAGCTTTCTTT

d_gene: .
abundance: .
v_gene: TRBV5-4
j_gene: TRBJ2-3
CDR3aa: CASPGAGVTDTQYF
CDR3nt: TGTGCCAGCCCCGGGGCAGGGGTAACAGATACGCAGTATTTT